The text below deals with one TCR beta chain. The sample holds many counts of this clonotype. Which antigen it targets is not known. Base qualities were left out, and no much larger clone turns up one base away. The data derive from a study of blood T cells in healthy people across ages (dated by TCRdb to 2013 to 2016). For the study in its entirety: In model experiments, template switching captured roughly one uniquely barcoded TCR beta cDNA molecule for every two T cells. Using deep sequencing normalized with unique cDNA molecular identifiers, the study measured how TCR beta repertoire diversity changes with age. Four age groups were formed from the donors: young (average approximately 15 years), middle-aged (approximately 40), aged (approximately 60) and long-lived (less than 85). Donors of different ages were randomly distributed across sequencing lanes to avoid experimental bias. The study analyzed two additional independent replicas of 1 million unique cDNA reads from the same blood draw for two donors, one aged 18 to 30 and one aged 80 or older. Here is what the overall study found, with its caveats: As age increased, observed TCR beta diversity per million T cells dropped in a roughly linear way, and a significant reduction was already evident by age around 41. The CMV infection status of donors was not known, potentially confounding age-related changes in expanded clonotypes. Conclusive comparison of naive and antigen-experienced compartments was prevented by the profiling of bulk unsorted PBMCs. A strong correlation was found between observed TCR beta diversity and the percentage of naive T cells measured by flow cytometry. Compared with the aged group, more naive CD4+ T cells, fewer expanded clones and increased TCR diversity were shown by the long-lived group, suggesting age selection. Estimates of total diversity based on one million sequenced T cells were regarded as lower bounds and as underestimates.

Receptors were amplified or captured by 5' RACE. TCRdb names Illumina HiSeq 2500 as the instrument used. The second PCR ran for roughly 7 to 12 cycles and used a J-beta primer mix along with a sample-barcoded 5' primer. Each TCR beta cDNA molecule received a unique molecular identifier from a template-switch 5' adaptor carrying 12 random nucleotides. Each sample yielded at least 2.5 million CDR3-containing paired-end reads. The Mint cDNA synthesis kit, primed by a TRBC-specific oligonucleotide, was used to synthesize first-strand cDNA from all RNA. All cDNA was treated with uracil-DNA glycosylase and then went through a first 18-cycle PCR with the universal primers M1SS and BC2_uni_R. As for the original processing: For normalization, 1 million high-quality reads were randomly selected from each sample, with every read carrying a distinct molecular identifier. Instead of being binned into consensus sequences, reads that shared molecular identifiers were thrown out. CDR3 identification, clonotype clustering and error correction used MiTCR with a Q25 quality threshold and the strictest error-elimination algorithm. A nonparametric unseen species model using Euler transformation provided a lower-bound estimate of total TCR beta diversity. The public reads were reanalyzed by TCRdb: fastp trimming at Q25, MiXCR alignment, in-frame beta chains only. Under each unique CDR3 protein, matching rows form one entry showing the most common genes and DNA. For this entry, the V and J calls and clone size follow TCRdb and not the study's own pipeline. The sample table holds 1.5 million to 2 million distinct CDR3 sequences, of which 49% were seen once. The ten most abundant clones make up approximately 2.1% of the sample.

Donors were a few dozen systemically healthy Caucasian individuals from Russia aged about 6 to 100 years. Ten milliliters of peripheral blood were drawn from each donor into EDTA-treated Vacutainer tubes. Ficoll-Paque density-gradient centrifugation was used to isolate PBMCs, with at least 6.5 million per sample. Total RNA was extracted from PBMCs with Trizol reagent, with at least 5 micrograms obtained per sample. For every donor, an aliquot of PBMCs went through flow cytometry to measure the percentages of naive CD45RAhigh/CD27high T cells. The CDR3, from cysteine to phenylalanine, totals 16 residues. The DNA shown is the 48-base CDR3, in frame from base 1. CDR1 SGHRS and CDR2 YFSETQ are derived from the germline V gene. For this chain, trimming is 2 bases at the V end and 7 bases at the J end, and the number of junction bases without a gene match is 11.

In this chain, TRBV5-1 is recombined with TRBJ2-5, with 10 bases aligning to TRBD2. Sequenced: blood. The clonotype was recovered from a woman aged 40 to 50 in good health. The CDR3 region has the sequence CASSFERGGVSGTQYF. The nucleotide sequence is TGCGCCAGCAGCTTCGAGCGGGGGGGCGTCAGTGGGACCCAGTACTTC.